Described below is a single T cell receptor (beta chain) sequence and its context. Its antigen remains unknown. The CDR3 extends over 14 amino acids. Trimming took 1 base from V and 1 from J, leaving 8 bases between them. Germline CDR1 is SGHDN and CDR2 is FVKESK. This entry comes from a study of shared clonotypes between healthy human individuals. Turning to the study itself: CD4 naive and memory got three plates each, CD8 naive two, CD8 memory one.

The table came from immunoSEQ multiplex PCR; TCRdb's copy has only in-frame clones and leaves some out. In the table there are about 2.5 million clones, roughly 90% of which are singletons. Study-level findings and limits: Among the subsets, naive ones generally showed larger estimated richness than memory ones.

The receptor's source is a man between 18 and 35 years old in good health. Some clones in this sample may be carry-over from other donors' samples. Sequencing was done on a sample of naive CD4+ T cells from PBMCs. As to subset: CD45RA+ positively selected. The chain couples TRBV14 to TRBJ2-7; D gene unclear. As DNA, the CDR3 is TGTGCCAGCAGCCAAGCGACGCTTTCCTACGAGCAGTACTTC. This gives the protein CASSQATLSYEQYF.